This T cell receptor (beta chain) was sequenced during a study of T cell changes during pregnancy in multiple sclerosis. This clone was observed a single time. CDR1 LNHDA and CDR2 SQIVND come from the germline V gene (reference sequence). V shed 5 bases, J shed 0 bases, and the junction held 6 bases outside the gene matches. This CDR3 contains 17 residues. Some clones are missing from TCRdb's copy, which holds only in-frame ones; the method was immunoSEQ multiplex PCR. The table records 70,000 to 90,000 clones, about 93% of them present only once. The rearrangement joins TRBV19 to TRBJ2-1, with 11 bases identical to TRBD2. This receptor was identified in a female donor with multiple sclerosis, enrolled in a pregnancy study. The sequenced sample was peripheral blood, obtained in the first trimester of pregnancy. The CDR3 sequence is CASSPGGTSGSYNEQFF. Here the CDR3 DNA reads TGTGCCAGTAGTCCGGGAGGGACTAGCGGCTCCTACAATGAGCAGTTCTTC. Filled out from reference TRBV19 and TRBJ2-1, the complete variable domain reads DGGITQSPKYLFRKEGQNVTLSCEQNLNHDAMYWYRQDPGQGLRLIYYSQIVNDFQKGDIAEGYSVSREKKESFPLTVTSAQKNPTAFYLCASSPGGTSGSYNEQFFGPGTRLTVL.